The sequence of this TCR beta chain was determined in a study of cytomegalovirus exposure and HLA in healthy donors. A multiplex PCR was run with 60 Vbeta primers and 13 Jbeta primers. The assay was immunoSEQ multiplex PCR, and TCRdb's table has in-frame clones only and misses some. The sample lists 150,000 or so clones; just under 75% were seen once. CDR3 length: 14 residues. The germline gives CDR1 SGHRS, CDR2 YFSETQ. V lost 4 bases, J lost 4 bases, and 7 bases stayed unmatched. The V and J genes are TRBV5-1 and TRBJ2-5; 7 bases fit TRBD2. The sequencing sample was made of PBMCs. This clonotype was sampled from a woman in her late teens or twenties in good health and CMV-seronegative. CDR3 sequence (DNA): TGCGCCAGCAGCGAAACCGGGGGGATAGAGACCCAGTACTTC. This codes for CASSETGGIETQYF.